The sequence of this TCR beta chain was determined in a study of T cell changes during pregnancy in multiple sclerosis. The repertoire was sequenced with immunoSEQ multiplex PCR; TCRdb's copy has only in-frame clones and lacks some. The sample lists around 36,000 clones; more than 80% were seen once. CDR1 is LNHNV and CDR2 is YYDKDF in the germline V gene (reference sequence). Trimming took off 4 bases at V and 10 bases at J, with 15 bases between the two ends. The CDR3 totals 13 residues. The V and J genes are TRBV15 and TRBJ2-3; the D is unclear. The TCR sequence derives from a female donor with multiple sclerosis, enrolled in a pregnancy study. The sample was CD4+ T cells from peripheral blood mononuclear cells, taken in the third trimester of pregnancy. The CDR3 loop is CATSTLAPGPQYF. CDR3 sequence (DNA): TGTGCCACCAGCACCCTCGCTCCGGGTCCGCAGTATTTT.